A selection of T cell receptor beta chains follows, all from one sample in a study of CD8 T cells in ankylosing spondylitis. TCRdb independently ran MiXCR on the 5' RACE reads; one entry per CDR3 protein. The sample lists under 450,000 distinct CDR3 sequences; about 20% were seen once. The sample taken for sequencing was blood, either unsorted or a sorted T cell fraction (not recorded which). The receptor set was obtained from a male donor with ankylosing spondylitis or in good health (not recorded which). Both conserved end residues are part of each CDR3. The D gene is left open where the match is weak. Clone size is not always given. Where it is, it says once, few, many or a class for expanded clones.

d_gene,v_gene,j_gene,abundance,CDR3nt,CDR3aa
NA,TRBV20-1,TRBJ2-2,few,TGCAGTGCTAGAGAGACGAACACCGGGGAGCTGTTTTTT,CSARETNTGELFF
NA,TRBV29-1,TRBJ1-2,many,TGCAGCGTTGAAGATCCCCAATGGAGGGTTGGCTATGGCTACACCTTC,CSVEDPQWRVGYGYTF
NA,TRBV29-1,TRBJ1-4,NA,TGCAGCGTGGAGTCATTTCATGAAAAACTGTTTTTT,CSVESFHEKLFF
NA,TRBV4-2,TRBJ2-1,NA,TGTGCCAGCAGCCAAGGACGGGACAAGGACGTCGATGAGCAGTTCTTC,CASSQGRDKDVDEQFF
TRBD2,TRBV4-2,TRBJ2-5,NA,TGTGCCAGCAGCCAAGTGACTAGCGGGGGGCGAGAGACCCAGTACTTC,CASSQVTSGGRETQYF
NA,TRBV2,TRBJ2-1,NA,TGTGCCAGCAGTGAGGAGGGGATTGAATGGGATGAGCAGTTCTTC,CASSEEGIEWDEQFF
NA,TRBV12-3/TRBV12-4,TRBJ2-1,NA,TGTGCCAGCAGTTTAGACCCGAGGGTCGAGCAGTTCTTC,CASSLDPRVEQFF
NA,TRBV24-1,TRBJ2-2,few,TGTGCCACCAGTGATTCCCGGGACTCCGGGGAGCTGTTTTTT,CATSDSRDSGELFF
NA,TRBV28,TRBJ2-7,many,TGTGCCAGCAGTTTCTGGGGCCCTTCCACCGTGAACTACGAGCAGTACTTC,CASSFWGPSTVNYEQYF
TRBD1,TRBV12-3/TRBV12-4,TRBJ1-5,few,TGTGCCAGCAGTGTTCAGGGGGCGGATCAGCCCCAGCATTTT,CASSVQGADQPQHF
TRBD1,TRBV19,TRBJ2-3,once,TGTGCCAGTAGTATCCGGGACAGCGGCACAGATACGCAGTATTTT,CASSIRDSGTDTQYF
NA,TRBV7-9,TRBJ2-3,many,TGTGCCAGCAGCTTAGGGACGGCTAGCACAGATACGCAGTATTTT,CASSLGTASTDTQYF
TRBD2,TRBV7-9,TRBJ2-7,NA,TGTGCCAGCAGCCCGACTAGCGGGGTCCCACCCTACGAGCAGTACTTC,CASSPTSGVPPYEQYF
NA,TRBV29-1,TRBJ2-7,NA,TGCAGCGTTGAAGATGCCCTCTACGAGCAGTACTTC,CSVEDALYEQYF
TRBD2,TRBV20-1,TRBJ2-7,many,TGCAGTGCGTCACTAGCGGGAAGCTCCTACGAGCAGTACTTC,CSASLAGSSYEQYF
TRBD1,TRBV6-1,TRBJ2-7,NA,TGTGCCAGCAGTGTAGGGACAGGGGATTCTGTGGGCGAGCAGTACTTC,CASSVGTGDSVGEQYF
TRBD2,TRBV14,TRBJ2-3,few,TGTGCCAGCAGCCCGCGGACTAGCGGCAGCACAGATACGCAGTATTTT,CASSPRTSGSTDTQYF
NA,TRBV30,TRBJ1-4,NA,TGTGCCTGGAGTGTAGACCTGGGGGAGAAACTGTTTTTT,CAWSVDLGEKLFF
NA,TRBV20-1,TRBJ2-7,few,TGCAGTGCTAGAGACCTAACCGGGACTTACGAGCAGTACTTC,CSARDLTGTYEQYF
NA,TRBV4-1,TRBJ1-1,NA,TGCGCCAGCAGCCAAGAAACAGGGTTTATGTACACTGAAGCTTTCTTT,CASSQETGFMYTEAFF